This entry describes one TCR beta chain. The use of a sample-barcoded 5' primer and a J-beta primer mix characterized a second PCR of roughly 6 to 11 cycles. A single record per CDR3 protein comes from TCRdb applying MiXCR to the 5' RACE reads. The sample includes about 830,000 distinct CDR3 sequences, 55% to 70% of them seen just once. This sample stems from a study of blood T cells in healthy people across ages. CDR1 SGHRS and CDR2 YFSETQ come from the germline V gene. V gave up 2 bases and J gave up 0 bases, with 11 bases separating them. This CDR3 has 16 residues. The clonotype was recovered from a man under 40 in good health. Material for sequencing was blood. The chain has TRBV5-1 and TRBJ1-4; D may be TRBD1 (5 bases). The CDR3 loop reads CASSLYPTATNEKLFF. In DNA, the CDR3 is TGCGCCAGCAGCTTATACCCGACAGCAACTAATGAAAAACTGTTTTTT.